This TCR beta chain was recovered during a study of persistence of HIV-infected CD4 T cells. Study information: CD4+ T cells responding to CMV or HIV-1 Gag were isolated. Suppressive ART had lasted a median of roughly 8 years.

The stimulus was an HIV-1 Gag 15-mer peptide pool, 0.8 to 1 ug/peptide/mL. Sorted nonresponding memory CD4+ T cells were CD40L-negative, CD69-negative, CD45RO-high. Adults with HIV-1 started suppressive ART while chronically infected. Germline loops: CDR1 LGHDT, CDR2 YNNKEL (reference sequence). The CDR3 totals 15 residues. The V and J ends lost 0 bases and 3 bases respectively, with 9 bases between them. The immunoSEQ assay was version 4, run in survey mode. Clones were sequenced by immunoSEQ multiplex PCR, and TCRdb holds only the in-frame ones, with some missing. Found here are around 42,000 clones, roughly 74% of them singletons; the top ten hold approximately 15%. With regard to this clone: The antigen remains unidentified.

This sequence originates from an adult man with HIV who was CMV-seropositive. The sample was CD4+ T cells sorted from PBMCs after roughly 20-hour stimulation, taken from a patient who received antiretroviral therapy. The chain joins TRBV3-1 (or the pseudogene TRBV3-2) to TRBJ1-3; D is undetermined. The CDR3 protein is CASSQDMGYGNTIYF. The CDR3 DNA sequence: TGTGCCAGCAGCCAAGATATGGGATATGGAAACACCATATATTTT.